One sample yielded the 11 T cell receptor beta chains listed below, sequenced in a study of vaccination effects on CD4 cells after COVID-19. These receptors lack a known antigen. The protocol was immunoSEQ multiplex PCR, while the TCRdb copy is restricted to in-frame clones and leaves out a portion. The table lists approximately 54,000 clones, 75% to 90% of them singletons, with approximately 2.4% in the top ten. Before any sequencing was done, the ViraFEST assay used viral peptide pools to expand antigen-specific CD4+ T cells. Following culture for approximately 11 days, CD4+ T cells were isolated. Here the sequenced sample was CD4+ T cells from PBMCs cultured with HCoV-229E spike peptides, taken before COVID-19 vaccination. The receptors were sampled from a human donor who received a COVID-19 vaccine.

The J gene is TRBJ2-5, the V gene TRBV5-1; no definite D call. The CDR3 covers 13 residues. Trimming took off 1 base at V and 1 base at J, with 5 bases between the two ends. In germline, CDR1 is SGHRS, CDR2 YFSETQ. The CDR3 loop is CASSLRVQETQYF. The CDR3 nucleotides read TGCGCCAGCAGCTTGCGGGTCCAAGAGACCCAGTACTTC.

This clone was observed a few times. The chain is built from TRBV6-4 and TRBJ1-5; 9 positions match TRBD1. The germline V gene has CDR1 MRHNA and CDR2 SNTAGT. This CDR3 is built from 13 residues. Trimming took 6 bases from V and 7 from J; bases not matched to a gene: 4. The CDR3 DNA follows: TGTGCCAGCAGCGGGGGACAGGGACAGCCCCAGCATTTT. Translating it yields CASSGGQGQPQHF.

J is TRBJ2-7 and V is TRBV2; the match to TRBD1 covers 11 bases. This CDR3 is 15 amino acids long. Per germline, CDR1 SNHLY and CDR2 FYNNEI. J was trimmed by 0 bases and V by 6 bases; bases with no gene match: 4. The CDR3 DNA reads as TGTGCCAGCAGACCGGGACAGGGGGGCTCCTACGAGCAGTACGTC. Translating gives CASRPGQGGSYEQYV.

This clone was counted only a few times. V and J are TRBV7-3 and TRBJ1-1; weak D call: TRBD1 (5 bases). The germline V gene has CDR1 SGHTA and CDR2 FQGTGA. The CDR3 is 13 residues long. The V gene lost 2 bases and the J gene lost 4 bases, with 8 bases spanning the gap. Here the CDR3 DNA reads TGTGCCAGCAGCTTAGGGCAGGGCACTGAAGCTTTCTTT. This translates into CASSLGQGTEAFF.

V is TRBV5-6 and J is TRBJ1-2, with D unresolved. The CDR3 spans 14 residues. V lost 5 bases and J lost 0, with 11 bases in between. Looked up from germline, CDR1 is SGHDT and CDR2 is YYEEEE. The CDR3 loop is CASSPDASNYGYTF. In nucleotides, the CDR3 is TGTGCCAGCAGTCCGGACGCCTCTAACTATGGCTACACCTTC.

This chain uses TRBV5-8 with TRBJ2-3; maybe TRBD2 (5 bases). Deletions cut 10 bases from V and 3 bases from J, with 18 bases between. CDR3 length: 14 residues. Germline V CDR1 and CDR2: SGHTS, YDEGEE. In DNA form, the CDR3 reads TGTGCCGCGAGCCGGACGAGGGCGACAGATACGCAGTATTTT. This codes for CAASRTRATDTQYF. Looking up the rest from reference TRBV5-8 and TRBJ2-3 gives the full variable domain: EAGVTQSPTHLIKTRGQQATLRCSPISGHTSVYWYQQALGLGLQFLLWYDEGEERNRGNFPPRFSGRQFPNYSSELNVNALELEDSALYLCAASRTRATDTQYFGPGTRLTVL.

This clone was counted between two and nine times. This sequence joins TRBV18 and TRBJ1-6, with TRBD1 matching 9 bases. Germline V gene lookup returns CDR1 KGHSH and CDR2 LQKENI. V shed 4 bases and J 7 bases; nucleotides not matched to a gene: 2. The CDR3 extends over 14 amino acids. The CDR3 sequence: CASSRQGENSPLHF. The CDR3 region has the DNA TGTGCCAGCTCACGACAGGGGGAGAATTCACCCCTCCACTTT.

V and J are TRBV19 and TRBJ1-5, with D uncertain. In germline, CDR1 is LNHDA, CDR2 SQIVND (reference sequence). The CDR3 consists of 16 residues. Trimming removed 3 bases at V and 0 bases at J, with 12 bases between. The CDR3 region is CASSIGYSPSNQPQHF. In DNA form, the CDR3 reads TGTGCCAGTAGTATTGGTTACAGTCCTAGCAATCAGCCCCAGCATTTT. The variable domain in full, completed from reference TRBV19 and TRBJ1-5, reads DGGITQSPKYLFRKEGQNVTLSCEQNLNHDAMYWYRQDPGQGLRLIYYSQIVNDFQKGDIAEGYSVSREKKESFPLTVTSAQKNPTAFYLCASSIGYSPSNQPQHFGDGTRLSIL.

The rearrangement uses TRBV6-5 and TRBJ2-6, with TRBD1 as a possible D gene (5 bases). CDR3 length: 15 residues. Germline lookup yields CDR1 MNHEY and CDR2 SVGAGI. Trimming took 7 bases from V and 4 from J, leaving 14 bases between them. The CDR3 DNA follows: TGTGCCAGCATCCTGGGCAGGGCCGGGGCCAACGTCCTGACTTTC. Encoded protein: CASILGRAGANVLTF.

The chain couples TRBV21-1 to TRBJ1-2; the D call in the table, TRBD1, was not verified against the DNA. TRBV21-1 is a pseudogene segment. The CDR3 is made up of 19 amino acids. The CDR3 region is CASTHQIRLRTGQLHGYTF. DNA of the CDR3: TGTGCCAGCACCCACCAGATCCGTTTGAGGACAGGGCAGTTACATGGCTACACCTTC.

This sequence joins TRBV4-1 and TRBJ1-2; 7 nucleotides agree with TRBD1. The trim removed 1 base at V and 8 bases at J, leaving 10 bases unmatched. Looked up from germline, CDR1 is MGHRA and CDR2 is YSYEKL. This CDR3 has 15 amino acids. The CDR3 DNA reads TGCGCCAGCAGCCAAGGGCCCCAGGGGGGACGCGGCTACACCTTC. Translating gives CASSQGPQGGRGYTF.